Listed below are T cell receptor beta chains from one sample, sequenced in a study of cytomegalovirus exposure and HLA in healthy donors. Method: immunoSEQ multiplex PCR; TCRdb's copy keeps in-frame clones and lacks some. The sample table includes tens of thousands of clones. The sample was PBMCs. Receptors were obtained from a woman in her twenties or thirties in good health and CMV-seronegative. Each CDR3 is given with its conserved first and last residue. A D gene is named only where the DNA matches it firmly.

CDR3nt | CDR3aa | j_gene | v_gene | d_gene
TGTGCCAGCAGCCCGTCCCGGTGGAGTCCCTATGGCTACACCTTC | CASSPSRWSPYGYTF | TRBJ1-2 | TRBV11-1 | .
TGCAGCGCCGAACTAGCGGAGACCTACAATGAGCAGTTCTTC | CSAELAETYNEQFF | TRBJ2-1 | TRBV29-1 | TRBD2
TGTGCCAGTAGTGTCGGGGTCGACAACATTCAGTACTTC | CASSVGVDNIQYF | TRBJ2-4 | TRBV19 | .
TGCGCCAGCAGTAAGGGACAGGTCATCTACGAGCAGTACTTC | CASSKGQVIYEQYF | TRBJ2-7 | TRBV5-1 | TRBD1
TGCGCCAGCAGCCACACAGGGGGGAGGGCTGAAGATTTCTTT | CASSHTGGRAEDFF | TRBJ1-1 | TRBV4-1 | TRBD1
TGTGCCAGCAGTTGGACTGGACAGAGGGCGTCCGAGCAGTACTTC | CASSWTGQRASEQYF | TRBJ2-7 | TRBV6-5 | .
TGTGCCAGTTGCCCCGGAGGGAGTATTAATCAGCCCCAGCATTTT | CASCPGGSINQPQHF | TRBJ1-5 | TRBV19 | .
TGTGCCAGCAGGTTAACCGGGGAGCTGTTTTTT | CASRLTGELFF | TRBJ2-2 | TRBV6-4 | .
TGTGCCAGCAGACTACGGGAGGGGCGAGAGACCCAGTACTTC | CASRLREGRETQYF | TRBJ2-5 | TRBV6-6 | TRBD2
TGTGCCAGCAGCTTAGAGGGGGGACTAGCGGGGTCCTACGAGCAGTACTTC | CASSLEGGLAGSYEQYF | TRBJ2-7 | TRBV7-6 | TRBD2
TGTGCCAGCGGAGGTACGGATACGCAGTATTTT | CASGGTDTQYF | TRBJ2-3 | TRBV28 | .
TGCGCCAGCAGCTACCAGGGACAGGGGACGGATGAAAAACTGTTTTTT | CASSYQGQGTDEKLFF | TRBJ1-4 | TRBV5-1 | TRBD1
TGTGCCAGCAGTTACGGACAGGGTTGGGATCAGCCCCAGCATTTT | CASSYGQGWDQPQHF | TRBJ1-5 | TRBV6-5 | TRBD1
TGTGCCAGCAGTGAATCGTTCGTTACAGGGGGCGATCAGCCCCAGCATTTT | CASSESFVTGGDQPQHF | TRBJ1-5 | TRBV25-1 | TRBD1